This T cell receptor (beta chain) appears in the sequencing data of a study of OX40 agonist ivuxolimab in advanced cancers. Across the study: Cancers in dose escalation were hepatocellular, melanoma, renal cell and head and neck. Participants averaged about 66 years of age (range about 23 to 90) and were roughly 83% male.

Concerning this clone itself: No antigen is known for it. This same CDR3 is encoded by further DNA sequences in the sample.

Findings and caveats of the study: Compared with others, partial responders at 0.1-3.0 mg/kg displayed clonal expansion among the lowest. The work left the antigen specificity of expanded peripheral T cells undetermined.

Using immunoSEQ multiplex PCR, the repertoire was profiled, and TCRdb retains in-frame clones only, with some absent. The sample lists tens of thousands of clones, approximately 90% occurring once. Germline CDR1 and CDR2: LNHDA and SQIVND (reference sequence). V was clipped by 4 bases and J by 4 bases; unmatched bases: 5. This CDR3 comprises 14 residues. The sequence was obtained from an adult with an advanced solid tumor such as melanoma, head and neck, liver or kidney cancer. This specimen was CD4+ or CD8+ T cells sorted from blood, taken in a trial of the OX40 agonist ivuxolimab. The chain couples TRBV19 to TRBJ2-3, with 7 bases fitting TRBD1. This CDR3 is CASSSLDRADTQYF. CDR3 bases: TGTGCCAGTAGTAGCCTAGACAGGGCAGATACGCAGTATTTT.